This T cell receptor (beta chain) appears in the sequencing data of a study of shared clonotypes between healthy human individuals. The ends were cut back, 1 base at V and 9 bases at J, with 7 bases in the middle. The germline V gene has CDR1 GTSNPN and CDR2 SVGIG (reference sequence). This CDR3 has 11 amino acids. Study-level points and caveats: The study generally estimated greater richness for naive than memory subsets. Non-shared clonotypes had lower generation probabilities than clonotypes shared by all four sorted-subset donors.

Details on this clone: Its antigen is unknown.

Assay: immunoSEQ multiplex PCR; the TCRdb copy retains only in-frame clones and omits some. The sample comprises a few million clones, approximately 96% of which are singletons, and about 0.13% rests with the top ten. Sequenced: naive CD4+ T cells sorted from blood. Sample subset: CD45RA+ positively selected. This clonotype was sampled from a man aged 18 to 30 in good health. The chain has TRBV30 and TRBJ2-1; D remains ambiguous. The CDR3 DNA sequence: TGTGCCTGGAGTGCAGGCAGTGAGCAGTTCTTC. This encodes CAWSAGSEQFF.